This T cell receptor (beta chain) comes out of a study of graft-versus-host responses after intestinal transplantation. About the study: In this cohort, recipients had multivisceral, liver-intestinal, or isolated intestinal transplants. Anti-thymocyte globulin induction preceded two to three years of tacrolimus and steroid maintenance in all recipients.

Trimming removed 0 bases at V and 5 bases at J, with 16 bases between. Germline-derived CDR1 and CDR2 are SGHDT and YYEEEE. CDR3 length: 16 residues. Study observations and caveats: The presence of high graft-versus-host to host-versus-graft clonal ratios in allografts characterized patients with graft-donor T cell macrochimerism. GvH clones turned up in recipient marrow; some had shown up first in ileum or blood.

Comments on this clone: Its antigen is unidentified.

The assay was immunoSEQ multiplex PCR, and TCRdb's table has in-frame clones only and misses some. The table shows 84,000 or so clones, with 80% to 95% occurring only once. This sequence originates from a human donor who was the organ donor for an intestinal transplant. J is TRBJ2-3 and V is TRBV5-6, with a weak D call TRBD2 (6 bases). The source material was unstimulated CD8+ T cells sorted from spleen or lymph node cells, sampled before transplant. CDR3 DNA: TGTGCCAGCAGCTTGGGTCGCGTGGGAGCGGGAGATACGCAGTATTTT. This encodes CASSLGRVGAGDTQYF.